This T cell receptor beta chain was retrieved from a study of T cell responses to AZD1222 COVID-19 vaccine. Note on this clone: The antigen is unknown.

Repertoires were generated with immunoSEQ multiplex PCR, while TCRdb's copy carries only in-frame clones and drops some. This table has 120,000 to 150,000 clones, more than 75% appearing once. The CDR3 loop spans 17 amino acids. V lost 2 bases to trimming and J lost 5 bases; unmatched junction nucleotides: 9. Germline V gene data show CDR1 as SGDLS and CDR2 as YYNGEE. Study results and caveats: Just six or seven AZD1222 recipients tested seropositive at baseline.

The sequence came from an adult in good health. The sample consisted of peripheral blood, taken on day 0 of AZD1222 vaccination. The chain links TRBV9 to TRBJ2-1; 11 bases agree with TRBD2. CDR3 sequence reads: CASSVGTSGALDNEQFF. The CDR3, as DNA: TGTGCCAGCAGCGTGGGGACTAGCGGAGCCCTAGACAATGAGCAGTTCTTC.